This passage covers 12 T cell receptor beta chains from one sample sequenced in a study of a mutant IDH1 vaccine in newly diagnosed glioma. Sequencing was performed with immunoSEQ multiplex PCR; in TCRdb, only in-frame clones are kept and a portion is missing. The sample consists of tens of thousands of clones, roughly 78% of them appearing once. The time point denotes: baseline, week 1 (first vaccination visit). Regarding treatment: pre-vaccination baseline after standard-of-care therapy. Specimen: PBMCs, collected from a glioma patient treated with radiotherapy, temozolomide or both. The receptors derive from a man in his fifties or sixties with glioma.

The chain couples TRBV21-1 to TRBJ1-1; the table names TRBD1, a call not compared with the DNA. TRBV21-1 is a listed pseudogene. CDR3 length equals 17 residues. The CDR3 coding sequence is TGTGCCAGCAGCGAAGTGAAAACAGGGGCCCCGAACACTGAAGCTTTCTTT. It yields the protein CASSEVKTGAPNTEAFF.

V gene TRBV4-1 combines with J gene TRBJ1-5; D remains ambiguous. The length of the CDR3 is 16 residues. The V gene lost 0 bases and the J gene lost 1 base, with 10 bases spanning the gap. CDR1 is MGHRA and CDR2 is YSYEKL in the germline V gene. CDR3 nucleotide sequence: TGCGCCAGCAGCCAAGAGGTGACATGGAGCAATCAGCCCCAGCATTTT. Translating it yields CASSQEVTWSNQPQHF.

V usage is TRBV7-6 and J usage is TRBJ2-3; D might be TRBD1 (6 bases). V was pared by 4 bases and J by 2 bases, with 13 bases between. This CDR3 comprises 15 residues. CDR1 and CDR2 from the germline V gene are SGHVS and FNYEAQ. CDR3 sequence: CASSSTSGDTDTQYF. CDR3 in DNA: TGTGCCAGCAGCTCCACCTCAGGGGACACAGATACGCAGTATTTT.

This clone has a handful of counts. This chain links TRBV19 with TRBJ1-5, with 7 bases fitting TRBD1. The junction had 15 bases not matched to a gene; V was cut back by 6 bases and J by 7 bases. CDR3 length equals 16 residues. Looked up from germline, CDR1 is LNHDA and CDR2 is SQIVND (reference sequence). CDR3 protein: CASRDLQGMERQPQHF. CDR3 nucleotide sequence: TGTGCCAGTAGAGACCTACAGGGGATGGAGAGGCAGCCCCAGCATTTT. Based on the CDR3 plus reference TRBV19 and TRBJ1-5, the full variable domain is DGGITQSPKYLFRKEGQNVTLSCEQNLNHDAMYWYRQDPGQGLRLIYYSQIVNDFQKGDIAEGYSVSREKKESFPLTVTSAQKNPTAFYLCASRDLQGMERQPQHFGDGTRLSIL.

This chain connects TRBV4-2 to TRBJ2-2; tentatively, D is TRBD1 or TRBD2 (6 bases each). V lost 4 bases and J lost 4, with 16 bases in between. Germline V gene sequence: CDR1 LGHNA, CDR2 YNFKEQ. The CDR3 covers 16 residues. In DNA form, the CDR3 reads TGTGCCAGCAGCCCCCTGGGGGGCGCTGGCACCGGGGAGCTGTTTTTT. As protein: CASSPLGGAGTGELFF.

The sample holds a few counts of this clone. The chain has TRBV28 and TRBJ1-5; D gene uncertain. Germline V CDR1 and CDR2: MDHEN, SYDVKM. This CDR3 has 12 amino acids. The ends were cut back, 7 bases at V and 9 bases at J, with 13 bases in the middle. This CDR3 is CASTPGRGPQHF. The DNA of the CDR3 is TGTGCCAGCACCCCCGGGCGCGGGCCCCAGCATTTT.

The CDR3 here is CASSSRTGSTDTQYF. Written as DNA, the CDR3 is TGTGCCAGCAGCTCCCGGACAGGAAGCACAGATACGCAGTATTTT. The chain links TRBV9 to TRBJ2-3, with 7 bases fitting TRBD1. The ends lost 4 bases at V and 0 bases at J; junction bases unmatched: 5. This CDR3 region has 15 residues. The V gene's germline CDR1 is SGDLS and CDR2 YYNGEE.

The chain links TRBV19 to TRBJ2-7; D possibly corresponds to TRBD2 (6 bases). This CDR3 comprises 15 residues. V was pared by 1 base and J by 3 bases, with 13 bases between. The germline V gene encodes CDR1 LNHDA and CDR2 SQIVND (reference sequence). DNA for the CDR3: TGTGCCAGTAGTATAGCAGGTCTGCGGGACTACGAGCAGTACTTC. This sequence encodes CASSIAGLRDYEQYF.

This clone was counted a single time. The rearrangement links TRBV6-1 to TRBJ1-1, with D tentatively TRBD1 (6 bases). The germline V and J ends were trimmed by 1 base and 9 bases, with 12 bases remaining between them. Germline V lookup: CDR1 MNHNS, CDR2 SASEGT. This CDR3 comprises 13 residues. Here the CDR3 reads CASSEGTARQAFF. The CDR3 region has the DNA TGTGCCAGCAGTGAAGGGACAGCCAGGCAAGCTTTCTTT.

The V call is TRBV2, the J call TRBJ2-5; 8 positions agree with TRBD1. Germline V CDR1 and CDR2: SNHLY, FYNNEI. V shed 3 bases, J shed 5 bases, and the junction held 8 bases outside the gene matches. The CDR3 contains 15 residues. The DNA for the CDR3 is TGTGCCAGCAGTGACCGGGACAGGAGGAGGGAGACCCAGTACTTC. Residues: CASSDRDRRRETQYF.

The rearrangement links TRBV6-1 to TRBJ2-5, with a weak D call TRBD2 (6 bases). CDR3 length: 15 residues. Trimming took 2 bases from V and 2 from J, leaving 12 bases between them. Germline V gene sequence: CDR1 MNHNS, CDR2 SASEGT. The CDR3 loop is CASSENWGRQETQYF. In DNA form, the CDR3 reads TGTGCCAGCAGTGAAAATTGGGGGAGGCAAGAGACCCAGTACTTC.

This clone occurred once. This chain connects TRBV7-2 to TRBJ1-4; the match to TRBD1 covers 10 bases. With 5 bases clipped from V and 8 bases from J, the junction kept 5 bases outside the gene matches. CDR3 size: 14 residues. The germline V gene has CDR1 SGHTA and CDR2 FQGNSA. The CDR3 region is CASSPDRGNEKLFF. The CDR3 bases are TGTGCCAGCAGCCCGGACAGGGGGAACGAAAAACTGTTTTTT.